These 12 T cell receptor beta chains were sequenced from one sample in a study of cytomegalovirus exposure and HLA in healthy donors. Researchers ran the PCR with 60 Vbeta and 13 Jbeta primers. Method: immunoSEQ multiplex PCR; TCRdb's copy keeps in-frame clones and lacks some. Of 90,000 to 130,000 clones in the sample, roughly 85% were seen once. Material for sequencing was PBMCs. All receptors derive from a man in his thirties or forties in good health and CMV-seropositive.

This rearrangement joins TRBV5-1 to TRBJ2-1, with D perhaps TRBD2 (6 bases). The CDR3 has 14 amino acids. V lost 4 bases to trimming and J lost 9 bases, with 17 bases between them. Germline values: CDR1 SGHRS, CDR2 YFSETQ. This CDR3 reads CASSGGTAEGEQFF. The CDR3 DNA follows: TGCGCCAGCAGCGGGGGGACTGCCGAGGGTGAGCAGTTCTTC.

This clone was picked up a small number of times. The V and J genes are TRBV5-5 and TRBJ1-2; D unresolved. This CDR3 region has 14 residues. Germline loops: CDR1 SGHKS, CDR2 YYEKEE (reference sequence). The V end lost 3 bases, the J end lost 0 bases, and 9 bases lay between the germline ends. The CDR3: CASSSGGANYGYTF. DNA of the CDR3: TGTGCCAGCAGCTCAGGAGGCGCTAACTATGGCTACACCTTC.

The chain is built from TRBV27 and TRBJ2-7; maybe TRBD1 (6 bases). CDR1 and CDR2 from the germline V gene are MNHEY and SMNVEV (reference sequence). This CDR3 contains 14 residues. V shed 3 bases and J shed 2 bases, with 11 bases lying between them. CDR3 nucleotide sequence: TGTGCCAGCAGTTTCAGGGGCATAACCTACGAGCAGTACTTC. Protein product: CASSFRGITYEQYF.

This rearrangement joins TRBV7-9 to TRBJ1-1; 7 bases fit TRBD1. The junction had 5 bases not matched to a gene; V was cut back by 0 bases and J by 4 bases. Germline V gene sequence: CDR1 SEHNR, CDR2 FQNEAQ (reference sequence). The CDR3 loop spans 15 amino acids. This chain's CDR3 is CASSLAAGGGTEAFF. In nucleotides, the CDR3 is TGTGCCAGCAGCTTAGCTGCAGGGGGTGGCACTGAAGCTTTCTTT.

This clone was recorded once. This rearrangement joins TRBV19 to TRBJ1-1; D uncertain. CDR3 length: 13 amino acids. The ends were cut back, 5 bases at V and 5 bases at J, with 12 bases in the middle. Germline CDR1 and CDR2: LNHDA and SQIVND (reference sequence). The CDR3 loop reads CASSSRRSTEAFF. The CDR3 bases are TGTGCCAGTAGTTCGAGGAGGAGTACTGAAGCTTTCTTT.

The chain carries TRBV5-1 and TRBJ1-6; 7 bases line up with TRBD1. CDR3 length: 12 residues. J lost 9 bases, V lost 8 bases, and 5 bases had no gene match. Germline V lookup: CDR1 SGHRS, CDR2 YFSETQ. CDR3 DNA sequence: TGCGCCAGTGGACAGGAAGGTTCACCCCTCCACTTT. As protein: CASGQEGSPLHF.

This chain's CDR3 is CASSSVMGGKGPQHF. CDR3 coding DNA: TGTGCCAGCAGCTCGGTTATGGGGGGGAAGGGGCCCCAGCATTTT. This chain uses TRBV11-2 with TRBJ1-5, with D tentatively TRBD1 (5 bases). The V end lost 4 bases, the J end lost 9 bases, and 19 bases lay between the germline ends. Germline CDR1 is SGHAT and CDR2 is FQNNGV. This CDR3 spans 15 amino acids.

This chain joins TRBV5-1 and TRBJ2-3, with TRBD1 matching over 7 bases. Germline CDR1 reads SGHRS; CDR2 reads YFSETQ. This CDR3 contains 15 residues. V dropped 2 bases and J dropped 2; count of bases not matched to a gene: 5. The CDR3, as DNA: TGCGCCAGCAGCTTCTTGGGACAGTTCACAGATACGCAGTATTTT. Protein sequence: CASSFLGQFTDTQYF. Together with reference TRBV5-1 and TRBJ2-3, the CDR3 gives the full variable domain: KAGVTQTPRYLIKTRGQQVTLSCSPISGHRSVSWYQQTPGQGLQFLFEYFSETQRNKGNFPGRFSGRQFSNSRSEMNVSTLELGDSALYLCASSFLGQFTDTQYFGPGTRLTVL.

This clone occurred once. This chain uses TRBV10-3 with TRBJ2-7, with TRBD1 as a possible D gene (5 bases). Germline values: CDR1 ENHRY, CDR2 SYGVKD. The CDR3 covers 13 residues. Deletions cut 2 bases from V and 5 bases from J, with 10 bases between. CDR3 DNA: TGTGCCATCAGTGAGACAGGTCGCGACGAGCAGTACTTC. It codes for CAISETGRDEQYF.

J is TRBJ1-2 and V is TRBV10-2; D possibly corresponds to TRBD1 (5 bases). CDR1 is WSHSY, CDR2 SAAADI, per germline. The CDR3 is made up of 12 amino acids. Trimming pared 6 bases from V and 7 bases from J, leaving 12 bases between. As DNA, the CDR3 is TGCGCCAGCAGGGGCCGAAGGGGTGGCTACACCTTC. Translated, it gives CASRGRRGGYTF.

The chain is built from TRBV6-1 and TRBJ2-5; D is unresolved. V gave up 3 bases and J gave up 9 bases, with 8 bases separating them. CDR1 and CDR2 (germline): MNHNS, SASEGT. CDR3 length equals 11 residues. The CDR3, as DNA: TGTGCCAGCAGTGACTTAGTGGCCCAGTACTTC. Translation gives CASSDLVAQYF.

The chain uses TRBV10-1 and TRBJ2-3, with D possibly being TRBD1 (7 bases). There are 17 residues in the CDR3. V was cut by 3 bases and J by 2 bases, with 18 bases left in between. Looked up from germline, CDR1 is WNHNN and CDR2 is SYGVQD (reference sequence). The CDR3 region is CASSDRGKGADTDTQYF. The CDR3 nucleotides read TGCGCCAGCAGTGACCGGGGGAAGGGGGCTGACACAGATACGCAGTATTTT.